The rows below give T cell receptor beta chains drawn from one sample of a study of T-cell memory formation after mild COVID-19. A single record per CDR3 protein comes from TCRdb applying MiXCR to the 5' RACE reads. The sample gives a few hundred thousand distinct CDR3 sequences, approximately 27% of which show up once; approximately 13% is in the top ten. Sequences were obtained from PBMCs or a T cell subset sorted from them (not recorded which). The receptors shown here come from an adult woman who had mild COVID-19 (a few samples of this study predate the infection). Cell type and time point are not known. Both conserved end residues are part of each CDR3. Fields, in order: CDR3 DNA, CDR3 protein, CDR3 length, V gene, J gene, D gene, clone size. D genes are given only for firm matches. Not all rows give a size; the values are once, few, many and, for expanded clones, a class.

TGCGCCAGCAGCCAACAGGGGATAAGCTGGGGGAACTATGGCTACACCTTC	CASSQQGISWGNYGYTF	17	TRBV4-1	TRBJ1-2	-	once
TGTGCCAGCAGCGTAGAACTAGCGGGGCTATCATCTTCCTACGAGCAGTACTTC	CASSVELAGLSSSYEQYF	18	TRBV9	TRBJ2-7	TRBD2	few
TGCGCCAGCAGCTTGGCCGGGCAGTCCGACGAGCAGTACTTC	CASSLAGQSDEQYF	14	TRBV5-1	TRBJ2-7	-	-
TGTGCCAGCAGGACTAGCGGGAGAGGAATCACGCAGTATTTT	CASRTSGRGITQYF	14	TRBV12-3/TRBV12-4	TRBJ2-3	TRBD2	-
TGTGCCAGTCGGACGGACTCCACCTACGAGCAGTACTTC	CASRTDSTYEQYF	13	TRBV2	TRBJ2-7	-	few
TGTGCCAGCGGTTTAGCGGGAGAGAGGAATGAGCAGTTCTTC	CASGLAGERNEQFF	14	TRBV11-2	TRBJ2-1	TRBD2	-
TGTGCCAGCAGCTCCGCAGGGGCGGACGAGCAGTACTTC	CASSSAGADEQYF	13	TRBV7-2	TRBJ2-7	-	-
TGTGCCTTGTACGGACAGGGGGCTTGCGATCAGCCCCAGCATTTT	CALYGQGACDQPQHF	15	TRBV21-1	TRBJ1-5	-	few
TGCAGCGTTTCACAGATCGGCTACGAGCAGTACTTC	CSVSQIGYEQYF	12	TRBV29-1	TRBJ2-7	-	many
TGTGCCACCATGGTATACAAGGGAGTTACTGAAGCTTTCTTT	CATMVYKGVTEAFF	14	TRBV24-1	TRBJ1-1	-	-
TGTGCCACCAGCAGAGATATCAACGGTCCGGAGCAGTACTTC	CATSRDINGPEQYF	14	TRBV15	TRBJ2-7	-	few
TGTGCCAGCAACCCAGCGGACAGGAAGAACACCGGGGAGCTGTTTTTT	CASNPADRKNTGELFF	16	TRBV6-2/TRBV6-3	TRBJ2-2	TRBD1	-
TGTGCCAGCAGCCCTCAGGGAGGGGCGAACTATGGCTACACCTTC	CASSPQGGANYGYTF	15	TRBV7-9	TRBJ1-2	-	many
TGCGCCAGCAGTAGGGCGGGGGCAGGGGAGACCCAGTACTTC	CASSRAGAGETQYF	14	TRBV5-1	TRBJ2-5	-	few
TGCAGTGCTAGAGCTGGAGAACAGGGCTCCTACGAGCAGTACTTC	CSARAGEQGSYEQYF	15	TRBV20-1	TRBJ2-7	-	-
TGTGCCAGCAGCTCTAGGGGACAGGGTGTCTACACCTTC	CASSSRGQGVYTF	13	TRBV7-2	TRBJ1-2	TRBD1	-
TGTGCCAGCAGAGCCGGGACTCCCTACGATGAGCAGTTCTTC	CASRAGTPYDEQFF	14	TRBV6-5	TRBJ2-1	-	-
TGTGCCAGCAGCTACAGTGGGGGCGACATTCAGTACTTC	CASSYSGGDIQYF	13	TRBV7-9	TRBJ2-4	-	few
TGCGCCAGCACCCCGCAGCCGAACACCGGGGAGCTGTTTTTT	CASTPQPNTGELFF	14	TRBV5-1	TRBJ2-2	-	-
TGTGCCAGCAGTGCCGCAGGGGAGCGAAATGAGCAGTTCTTC	CASSAAGERNEQFF	14	TRBV6-4	TRBJ2-1	-	-
TGCGCCAGCAGCCAGGGCCAGGGGACGGCCAAAAACATTCAGTACTTC	CASSQGQGTAKNIQYF	16	TRBV4-1	TRBJ2-4	-	-
TGTGCCAGCAGCTTGAGCCAGGCGGGAGAGACCCAGTACTTC	CASSLSQAGETQYF	14	TRBV7-8	TRBJ2-5	-	few
TGCGCCAGCAGCCCCGGTACAGGGTGGGACCAGCCCCAGCATTTT	CASSPGTGWDQPQHF	15	TRBV4-1	TRBJ1-5	-	-
TGTGCCAGCAGTTTGAGGGGGCAGTACACTGAAGCTTTCTTT	CASSLRGQYTEAFF	14	TRBV27	TRBJ1-1	TRBD1	-
TGCAGTGCTAACCCCTGGGGTGACACTGAAGCTTTCTTT	CSANPWGDTEAFF	13	TRBV20-1	TRBJ1-1	-	once
TGTGCCAGCAGAGAAACAGGGGGGAACTCTGAAGCTTTCTTT	CASRETGGNSEAFF	14	TRBV12-3/TRBV12-4	TRBJ1-1	TRBD1	-
TGTGCCAGCAGCTTAGGCTCCGGGACAGGGAACACCGGGGAGCTGTTTTTT	CASSLGSGTGNTGELFF	17	TRBV7-6	TRBJ2-2	TRBD1	few
TGTGCCAGCAGTTCACAACAGGGGAACACTGAAGCTTTCTTT	CASSSQQGNTEAFF	14	TRBV12-3/TRBV12-4	TRBJ1-1	-	-
TGTGCCAGCAGTCGGACAGGGCTAGCCAAAAACATTCAGTACTTC	CASSRTGLAKNIQYF	15	TRBV6-5	TRBJ2-4	TRBD1	few
TGTGCCAGCAGCCATAGGGGGGGTAGTAACTATGGCTACACCTTC	CASSHRGGSNYGYTF	15	TRBV3-1	TRBJ1-2	-	-